This T cell receptor (beta chain) was sequenced in a study of beta chain features in type 1 diabetes. About the research overall: No age, gender or cell yield differences were seen between patients and healthy donors.

Study-level findings and limits: Since sequencing was performed on cDNA, cells with high TCR expression could be over-represented. Insertions at VDJ junctions were less frequent in type 1 diabetes patients. These patients also deleted more nucleotides at the same junctions. In all four CD4+ subsets, TCRB CDR3 length was significantly, moderately reduced in type 1 diabetes.

CDR3 length: 16 amino acids. Germline CDR1 is SGHRS and CDR2 is YFSETQ. After removal of 4 bases from V and 6 bases from J, the junction contained 12 bases not matched to a gene. The table lists this clone with a few counts. Antigen: not known. Expressed TCRB transcripts got sequenced, as all isolated RNA was reverse transcribed. Roughly 3.5 million reads per sample on average were obtained from naive, central memory and regulatory T cell samples. Assay: immunoSEQ multiplex PCR; the TCRdb copy retains only in-frame clones and omits some. The sample consists of about 150,000 clones, about 8% of them appearing once.

J is TRBJ2-1 and V is TRBV5-1; 8 nucleotides match TRBD1. Input material: central memory CD4+ T cells from blood. The receptor's source is a woman aged 40-49 years with type 1 diabetes. The CDR3 sequence: CASSLGDRRQPNEQFF. The CDR3 DNA reads as TGCGCCAGCAGCCTAGGGGACAGGCGACAGCCCAATGAGCAGTTCTTC.